These 15 T cell receptor beta chains originate from one sample sequenced in a study of cytomegalovirus exposure and HLA in healthy donors. PCR involved 60 Vbeta and 13 Jbeta primers. Generated by immunoSEQ multiplex PCR, the TCRdb table keeps only in-frame clones and is missing some. This specimen shows around 70,000 clones; the ten leading clones hold 1.7%. Sequenced: PBMCs. The receptors originated from a woman aged 25 to 39 in good health and CMV-seronegative.

J is TRBJ2-7 and V is TRBV6-1; TRBD1 might be the D (5 bases). Trimming left V 3 bases short and J 9 bases short, with 27 bases between. The CDR3 loop spans 17 amino acids. Germline V gene sequence: CDR1 MNHNS, CDR2 SASEGT. DNA of the CDR3: TGTGCCAGCAGTGACCTCAGACAGTCTACGAGCGTGTTCTTGCAGTACTTC. As protein: CASSDLRQSTSVFLQYF.

The rearrangement links TRBV14 to TRBJ2-7, with a tentative D call TRBD1 (6 bases). Trimming stripped 4 bases from V and 6 bases from J, with 10 bases between. The CDR3 totals 12 residues. Germline CDR1 SGHDN, CDR2 FVKESK. In DNA form, the CDR3 reads TGTGCCAGCAGCCCTAAGGGGGTCGAGCAGTACTTC. Translating gives CASSPKGVEQYF.

This chain links TRBV14 with TRBJ2-1; maybe TRBD2 (5 bases). V lost 7 bases and J 4 bases, leaving 11 bases between the germline ends. The CDR3 extends over 13 amino acids. Germline V gene sequence: CDR1 SGHDN, CDR2 FVKESK. As DNA, the CDR3 is TGTGCCAGCACCCACCGGGGTTACAATGAGCAGTTCTTC. Translating it yields CASTHRGYNEQFF.

The chain links TRBV7-6 to TRBJ1-5, with a weak D call TRBD1 (6 bases). This CDR3 is 15 amino acids long. Trimming removed 4 bases at V and 9 bases at J, with 19 bases between. CDR1 is SGHVS, CDR2 FNYEAQ, per germline. CDR3 region: CASSSIVQGGGPQHF. The DNA for the CDR3 is TGTGCCAGCAGCTCAATAGTCCAGGGAGGGGGGCCCCAGCATTTT.

This chain connects TRBV7-9 to TRBJ2-5; the match to TRBD1 covers 8 bases. Germline loops: CDR1 SEHNR, CDR2 FQNEAQ (reference sequence). The CDR3 length is 15 residues. The V and J ends lost 5 bases and 2 bases, in that order; junction bases with no gene match: 7. CDR3 DNA sequence: TGTGCCAGCAGCGGGCGGACAGGGAGACAAGAGACCCAGTACTTC. This translates into CASSGRTGRQETQYF.

The chain is built from TRBV29-1 and TRBJ1-2, with 7 bases identical to TRBD1. The CDR3 runs to 13 residues. Germline V gene sequence: CDR1 SQVTM, CDR2 ANQGSEA. V lost 5 bases, J lost 10 bases, and 13 bases stayed unmatched. The CDR3 loop is CSVYHRDRRNYTF. The DNA of the CDR3 is TGCAGCGTTTACCACCGGGACAGAAGGAACTACACCTTC. The full variable domain, with the rest looked up from reference TRBV29-1 and TRBJ1-2, is SAVISQKPSRDICQRGTSLTIQCQVDSQVTMMFWYRQQPGQSLTLIATANQGSEATYESGFVIDKFPISRPNLTFSTLTVSNMSPEDSSIYLCSVYHRDRRNYTFGSGTRLTVV.

The chain is built from TRBV7-2 and TRBJ2-5; D might be TRBD1 (6 bases). The germline gives CDR1 SGHTA, CDR2 FQGNSA. Trimming shortened V by 1 base and J by 13 bases, and 22 bases separated the two germline ends. The CDR3 has 15 residues. CDR3 region: CASSLEELGWGHPYF. CDR3 in DNA: TGTGCCAGCAGCTTAGAAGAACTAGGATGGGGGCATCCGTACTTC.

The chain recombines TRBV7-2 with TRBJ1-1; TRBD1 might be the D (5 bases). Germline values: CDR1 SGHTA, CDR2 FQGNSA. The CDR3 loop spans 13 amino acids. Between the trimmed V and J ends, which lost 5 bases and 1 base, there was a span of 8 bases. The CDR3 protein is CASSPQGNTEAFF. The CDR3 DNA is TGTGCCAGCAGCCCCCAGGGGAACACTGAAGCTTTCTTT.

The rearrangement links TRBV4-1 to TRBJ1-2; no reliable D call. CDR1 and CDR2 from the germline V gene are MGHRA and YSYEKL. There are 12 residues in the CDR3. V lost 0 bases and J lost 6, with 5 bases in between. The CDR3 protein is CASSQEGNGYTF. The CDR3 nucleotides are TGCGCCAGCAGCCAAGAGGGCAATGGCTACACCTTC.

The chain employs TRBV4-1 and TRBJ1-5, with no clear D. CDR1 MGHRA and CDR2 YSYEKL come from the germline V gene. CDR3 length: 13 residues. V was pared by 0 bases and J by 7 bases, with 7 bases between. The CDR3 DNA reads TGCGCCAGCAGCCAAGACCAGGAACAGCCCCAGCATTTT. Translation gives CASSQDQEQPQHF.

The V gene is TRBV4-1, the J gene TRBJ2-7; TRBD2 agrees at 8 bases. Germline CDR1 is MGHRA and CDR2 is YSYEKL. Germline trimming cut 1 base from V and 2 bases from J; bases unmatched to any gene: 4. The CDR3 length is 15 residues. Written as DNA, the CDR3 is TGCGCCAGCAGCCAAGGAACCGGGAGGGCCTACGAGCAGTACTTC. This sequence encodes CASSQGTGRAYEQYF.

The chain employs TRBV4-1 and TRBJ2-2; D is perhaps TRBD2 (7 bases). Germline V gives CDR1 MGHRA, CDR2 YSYEKL. This CDR3 has 16 residues. The V end lost 1 base, the J end lost 4 bases, and 13 bases lay between the germline ends. CDR3 DNA: TGCGCCAGCAGCCAAGTCGGGGGGCGCGCCACCGGGGAGCTGTTTTTT. Translating gives CASSQVGGRATGELFF.

This chain joins TRBV5-6 and TRBJ2-7; tentative D call: TRBD2 (5 bases). CDR3 length: 13 amino acids. CDR1 is SGHDT and CDR2 is YYEEEE in the germline V gene. Trimming removed 4 bases at V and 5 bases at J, with 13 bases between. The CDR3 spells CASSQGGADEQYF. CDR3 DNA: TGTGCCAGCAGCCAAGGAGGTGCCGACGAGCAGTACTTC.

The chain couples TRBV7-3 to TRBJ2-2, with D uncertain. V was cut by 5 bases and J by 17 bases, with 24 bases left in between. Germline V gene lookup returns CDR1 SGHTA and CDR2 FQGTGA. This CDR3 is built from 14 residues. The CDR3 sequence is CASSHTDAARPTFF. In nucleotides, the CDR3 is TGTGCCAGCAGCCACACAGACGCCGCGCGCCCGACATTTTTT.

J is TRBJ2-7 and V is TRBV28; a possible D gene is TRBD1 (6 bases). The CDR3 consists of 14 residues. V was pared by 7 bases and J by 2 bases, with 15 bases between. CDR1 and CDR2 from the germline V gene are MDHEN and SYDVKM. CDR3 nucleotide sequence: TGTGCCAGCACCTGGGGGCGCTTAACCTACGAGCAGTACTTC. This translates into CASTWGRLTYEQYF.